The present T cell receptor (beta chain) was sequenced within a study of cytomegalovirus exposure and HLA in healthy donors. After removal of 5 bases from V and 2 bases from J, the junction contained 5 bases not matched to a gene. This CDR3 has 15 residues. Germline CDR1 MDHEN, CDR2 SYDVKM. The study ran its PCR with 60 Vbeta and 13 Jbeta primers. The assay was immunoSEQ multiplex PCR, and TCRdb's table has in-frame clones only and misses some. The repertoire includes over 100,000 clones, around 74% of them detected once, and around 7.2% sits in the top ten. The sample taken for sequencing was PBMCs. V and J are TRBV28 and TRBJ2-1, with 8 bases that match TRBD1. This receptor was obtained from a male donor in good health and CMV-seronegative. As DNA, the CDR3 is TGTGCCAGCAGTACCTTCAGGGGGCCCTACAATGAGCAGTTCTTC. Its protein is CASSTFRGPYNEQFF.